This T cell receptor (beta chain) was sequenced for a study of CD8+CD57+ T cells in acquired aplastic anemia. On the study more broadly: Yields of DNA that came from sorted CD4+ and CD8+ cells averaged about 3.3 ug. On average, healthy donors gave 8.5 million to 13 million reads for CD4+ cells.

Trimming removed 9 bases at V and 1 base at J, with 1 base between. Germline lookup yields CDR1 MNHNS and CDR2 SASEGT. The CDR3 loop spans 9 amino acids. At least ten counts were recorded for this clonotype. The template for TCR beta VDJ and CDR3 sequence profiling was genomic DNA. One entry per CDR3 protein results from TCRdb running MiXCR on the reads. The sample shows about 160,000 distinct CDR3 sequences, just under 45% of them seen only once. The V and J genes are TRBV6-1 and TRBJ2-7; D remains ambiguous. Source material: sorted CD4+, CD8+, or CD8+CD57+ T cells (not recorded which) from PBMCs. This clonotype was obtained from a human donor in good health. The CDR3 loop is CARSYEQYF. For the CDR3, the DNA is TGTGCCAGGTCCTACGAGCAGTACTTC.